The clone carrying this TCR beta chain was detected a few times. The data belong to a study of blood T cells in healthy people across ages. A second PCR, run for 7 to 11 cycles, used a sample-barcoded 5' primer plus a J-beta primer mix. CDR3-containing paired-end reads numbering at least 2.5 million came from each sample. TCRdb used MiXCR to reprocess the 5' RACE reads, holding one entry per CDR3 protein. The table records more than 600,000 distinct CDR3 sequences, roughly 25% of them present only once. V trimming: 2 bases; J trimming: 5 bases; junction bases outside the gene matches: 12. The CDR3 is 17 amino acids. Germline V gene data show CDR1 as MDHEN and CDR2 as SYDVKM. This sample also belongs to another study, concerning T cells of mothers and their children. That investigation notes: In cDNA synthesis, all of the extracted RNA was used at roughly 1.6 ug per 15 ul. The study obtained over 9.5 million TCR beta CDR3 reads per mother and about 3 million per child.

The rearrangement uses TRBV28 and TRBJ2-3, with TRBD1 matching 8 bases. Sequencing was carried out using blood. The clonotype was recovered from a boy younger than 18 in good health. The CDR3 nucleotides are TGTGCCAGCAGTTTACGCCCTGGACAGGGAAAGGGAGATACGCAGTATTTT. This gives the protein CASSLRPGQGKGDTQYF.